This is a list of T cell receptor beta chains from one sample in a study of shared clonotypes between healthy human individuals. Profiled with immunoSEQ multiplex PCR; TCRdb holds only in-frame clones, not every one. This sample has about 2,500,000 clones, with 90% to 95% found just once. Sequenced material: naive CD4+ T cells sorted from blood. These receptors all come from a man younger than 35 in good health. CDR3s include the opening cysteine and the closing phenylalanine or tryptophan. A D gene is named only where the DNA matches it firmly. Clone sizes are given selectively: once, few, many, or a class where the clone is expanded.

D,V,J,size,CDR3,DNA
TRBD1,TRBV6-6,TRBJ2-7,NA,CASSSWTGMLNEQYF,TGTGCCAGCAGTTCGTGGACAGGGATGTTGAACGAGCAGTACTTC
NA,TRBV11-2,TRBJ1-2,NA,CASSLEGRVQSNYGYTF,TGTGCCAGCAGCTTAGAGGGGAGGGTACAGAGTAACTATGGCTACACCTTC
TRBD1,TRBV25-1,TRBJ2-2,NA,CASARARDRGPGELFF,TGTGCCAGCGCCAGAGCCCGGGACAGGGGGCCCGGGGAGCTGTTTTTT
TRBD2,TRBV4-1,TRBJ2-3,NA,CASSQPGLAGGVTDTQYF,TGCGCCAGCAGCCAACCGGGACTAGCGGGAGGAGTTACAGATACGCAGTATTTT
NA,TRBV10-2,TRBJ1-1,NA,CASSPRTAQGLSTEAFF,TGCGCCAGCAGTCCCAGGACAGCACAAGGACTCAGCACTGAAGCTTTCTTT
NA,TRBV9,TRBJ1-3,once,CASSESSGNTIYF,TGTGCCAGCAGCGAGAGCTCTGGAAACACCATATATTTT
TRBD2,TRBV25-1,TRBJ2-1,once,CASNLAGGSNEQFF,TGTGCCAGCAACCTAGCGGGAGGGAGTAATGAGCAGTTCTTC
NA,TRBV7-9,TRBJ2-1,NA,CASSLDGGEQFF,TGTGCCAGCAGCTTAGATGGGGGTGAGCAGTTCTTC
NA,TRBV13,TRBJ2-7,NA,CASSLRQLTYEQYF,TGTGCCAGCAGCTTGAGGCAGCTCACCTACGAGCAGTACTTC
TRBD1,TRBV25-1,TRBJ2-5,once,CASSELRQGSETQYF,TGTGCCAGCAGTGAACTCCGACAGGGTTCCGAGACCCAGTACTTC